This T cell receptor (beta chain) was found in a study of T cell responses to AZD1222 COVID-19 vaccine. Overall study findings and caveats: Close to half of spike-specific TCRs reportedly recognize unmutated variant regions. No day 14 peak samples; only post-peak repertoires were characterized. Clonal diversity may have been underestimated in mostly white British donors. Increases in Spike-specific TCR breadth and depth were seen after two AZD1222 doses.

Clones were read by immunoSEQ multiplex PCR, and TCRdb kept only the in-frame ones, dropping some. This table holds roughly 150,000 clones, around 85% found once. Points on this clone: Its antigen is undetermined. A junction boundary mismatches the germline segment, possibly from a read error.

The sequencing used peripheral blood, collected on day 0 of AZD1222 vaccination. The receptor's source is an adult in good health.

The CDR3 bases are TGTGCCAGCAGTCTATCGTTGGGGGGAGCGGACTATGGCTACACCTTC. Its protein is CASSLSLGGADYGYTF. V gene TRBV27 combines with J gene TRBJ1-2, with D tentatively TRBD1 (5 bases). There are 16 residues in the CDR3. Germline V lookup: CDR1 MNHEY, CDR2 SMNVEV (reference sequence).